The entry that follows covers one T cell receptor beta chain sequence. This clone's antigen is unknown. It has no much larger one-base neighbor in the sample; base qualities were not kept. This sample was taken from a study of a mutant IDH1 vaccine in newly diagnosed glioma (dated by TCRdb to about 2021). With regard to the full study: The roughly 34 treated patients were around 60% male and around 40% female, with a mean age of around 40 years. Prior to enrollment, patients had been given standard therapy consisting of radiotherapy alone, temozolomide alone, or radiochemotherapy with temozolomide, with the combination given to most patients. Six visits were used for peripheral blood collection: V03 (baseline), V05, V07, V10, V12 and V13. Longitudinal TCRB deep sequencing was performed for roughly 25 treated patients wherever samples were available for exploratory analyses. Points the paper makes about the study in general: Immune responses induced by the vaccine were seen in 90% to 95% of patients across multiple MHC alleles. The authors stated that sample limitations prevented analyses of patient blood samples from being reproduced. No apparent relationship was observed between pseudoprogression and alterations in the top peripheral T cell clonotypes detected by TCRB sequencing. Selection of PBMC samples for TCRB deep sequencing was based on availability.

The time point label, as the study defines it: baseline, week 1 (first vaccination visit). Explained via the paper, the treatment or condition label denotes: pre-vaccination baseline after standard-of-care therapy. The donors had newly diagnosed IDH1-mutant astrocytomas of WHO grade 3 or 4 that showed loss of nuclear ATRX. The samples were drawn from NOA16, a multicentre, single-arm, open-label phase I trial in Germany that tested a mutant IDH1 peptide vaccine in humans for the first time. For immunogenicity testing, the blood drawn at visit V03 was used as the baseline sample. Genomic DNA for TCRB sequencing was isolated from EDTA blood with the DNeasy Blood and Tissue Kit. The library was made by the immunoSEQ multiplex PCR assay. Rearranged TCR beta chain sequences were amplified using the hsTCRB Kit according to the manufacturer's protocol. An Illumina MiSeq was used to sequence the TCRB libraries. From the authors' description of their analysis: Demultiplexing, trimming and gene mapping were performed with the kit vendor's proprietary platform. TCRdb's version of the immuneACCESS table is confined to in-frame rearrangements and falls short of the full clone set. An unresolved V gene accounts for under half of the shortfall where checked; the remainder is of unknown origin. The V and J calls and clone size come from that table; D and trimming were worked out from the DNA. The sample records about 92,000 clones, about four fifths of which are singletons. The ten largest make up roughly 7% of the sample.

Reading from cysteine to phenylalanine, the CDR3 counts 11 amino acids. Only CDR3 DNA remains: 33 bases, in frame from the first base. Per the germline V gene (reference sequence), GTSNPN is the CDR1 and SVGIG is the CDR2. The germline ends are 8 bases apart after V is trimmed by 4 bases and J by 5 bases. This receptor chain uses TRBV30 and TRBJ1-1; the D gene cannot be resolved reliably. The material was PBMCs, obtained from a glioma patient treated with radiotherapy, temozolomide or both. This receptor was taken from a man aged 40-49 years with glioma. The DNA sequence reads TGTGCCTGGACTAGGAGAACTGAAGCTTTCTTT. This translates into CAWTRRTEAFF.